Listed below are T cell receptor beta chains from one sample, sequenced in a study of shared clonotypes between healthy human individuals. Sequenced by immunoSEQ multiplex PCR; TCRdb stores in-frame clones only, minus some. The data hold roughly 1,000,000 clones, with around three quarters observed a single time. Sequencing input: memory CD4+ T cells from PBMCs. The receptors were gathered from a young man in good health. Some clones in this sample may be carry-over from other donors' samples. CDR3s include the opening cysteine and the closing phenylalanine or tryptophan. A D gene is named only where the DNA matches it firmly. The size entry is marked missing in some rows and otherwise reads once, few, many or a size class.

j_call d_call v_call clone_size cdr3_aa cdr3_nt
TRBJ2-1 . TRBV2 . CASSEQEALYNEQFF TGTGCCAGCAGTGAACAAGAGGCCCTATACAATGAGCAGTTCTTC
TRBJ1-3 . TRBV19 once CASSIGRQTGNTIYF TGTGCCAGTAGTATCGGGAGACAGACTGGAAACACCATATATTTT
TRBJ2-7 TRBD1 TRBV2 . CASNLQGPSYEQYF TGTGCCAGCAATTTACAGGGGCCCTCTTACGAGCAGTACTTC
TRBJ1-1 . TRBV4-3 . CASSQDPSLTTEAFF TGCGCCAGCAGCCAAGATCCGAGTCTTACCACTGAAGCTTTCTTT
TRBJ2-7 TRBD1 TRBV4-1 . CASSPTVGQANYEQYF TGCGCCAGCAGCCCTACCGTGGGACAGGCAAACTACGAGCAGTACTTC
TRBJ2-5 TRBD1 TRBV5-1 once CASSLYRGLETQYF TGCGCCAGCAGCTTGTACAGGGGGTTAGAGACCCAGTACTTC
TRBJ1-1 . TRBV7-9 . CASSPWVEGTEAFF TGTGCCAGCAGCCCCTGGGTCGAGGGCACTGAAGCTTTCTTT
TRBJ2-5 . TRBV7-2 few CASSRSVRQETQYF TGTGCCAGCAGCCGGAGCGTTAGGCAAGAGACCCAGTACTTC
TRBJ2-1 . TRBV28 . CASSRDVGEQFF TGTGCCAGCAGTCGGGACGTTGGTGAGCAGTTCTTC
TRBJ1-1 TRBD1 TRBV6-5 once CASRVGRQGFTEAFF TGTGCCAGCAGAGTGGGCCGACAGGGTTTCACTGAAGCTTTCTTT
TRBJ2-1 . TRBV10-3 once CAISESGQPDEQFF TGTGCCATCAGTGAGTCCGGACAACCTGATGAGCAGTTCTTC
TRBJ2-3 TRBD1 TRBV27 once CASTKGTGEITDTQYF TGTGCCAGCACCAAAGGAACAGGGGAGATCACAGATACGCAGTATTTT
TRBJ1-3 . TRBV7-2 . CASSPLARGSGNTIYF TGTGCCAGCAGCCCCTTAGCCAGGGGTTCTGGAAACACCATATATTTT
TRBJ2-1 . TRBV7-2 . CASSLAFSLGNNEQFF TGTGCCAGCAGCTTAGCGTTTTCCCTCGGGAACAATGAGCAGTTCTTC
TRBJ2-7 . TRBV30 . CAWEEGKVVWYF TGTGCCTGGGAGGAGGGTAAGGTTGTTTGGTACTTC
TRBJ2-7 TRBD2 TRBV6-5 many CASREGVAGVYEQYF TGTGCCAGCAGGGAGGGGGTAGCGGGAGTTTACGAGCAGTACTTC
TRBJ2-5 . TRBV5-1 . CASSLLSGGGETQYF TGCGCCAGCAGCTTGCTTAGCGGAGGTGGGGAGACCCAGTACTTC
TRBJ1-5 . TRBV28 . CAIRPRGQPQHF TGTGCCATCCGACCCAGGGGACAGCCCCAGCATTTT
TRBJ2-3 . TRBV5-1 few CASSLNEASTDTQYF TGCGCCAGCAGCTTGAATGAAGCTAGCACAGATACGCAGTATTTT
TRBJ2-7 . TRBV5-5 . CASSLEGEQYF TGTGCCAGCAGCTTGGAGGGCGAGCAGTACTTC